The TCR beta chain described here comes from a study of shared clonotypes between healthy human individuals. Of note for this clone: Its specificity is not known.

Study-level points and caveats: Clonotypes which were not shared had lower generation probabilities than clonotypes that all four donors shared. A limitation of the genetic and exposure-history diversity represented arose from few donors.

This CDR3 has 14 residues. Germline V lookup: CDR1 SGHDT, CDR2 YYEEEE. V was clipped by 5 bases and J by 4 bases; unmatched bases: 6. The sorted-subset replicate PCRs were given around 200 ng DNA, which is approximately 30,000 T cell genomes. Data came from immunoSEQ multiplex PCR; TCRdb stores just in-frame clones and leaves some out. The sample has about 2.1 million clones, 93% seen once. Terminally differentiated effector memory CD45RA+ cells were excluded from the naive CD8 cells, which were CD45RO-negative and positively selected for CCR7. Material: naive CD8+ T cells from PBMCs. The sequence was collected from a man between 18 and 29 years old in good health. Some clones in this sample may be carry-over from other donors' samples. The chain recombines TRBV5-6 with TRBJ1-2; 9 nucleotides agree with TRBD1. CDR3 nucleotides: TGTGCCAGCAGTTCGGAACAGGGGGCCTATGGCTACACCTTC. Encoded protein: CASSSEQGAYGYTF. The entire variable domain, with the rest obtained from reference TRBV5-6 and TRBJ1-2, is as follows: DAGVTQSPTHLIKTRGQQVTLRCSPKSGHDTVSWYQQALGQGPQFIFQYYEEEERQRGNFPDRFSGHQFPNYSSELNVNALLLGDSALYLCASSSEQGAYGYTFGSGTRLTVV.